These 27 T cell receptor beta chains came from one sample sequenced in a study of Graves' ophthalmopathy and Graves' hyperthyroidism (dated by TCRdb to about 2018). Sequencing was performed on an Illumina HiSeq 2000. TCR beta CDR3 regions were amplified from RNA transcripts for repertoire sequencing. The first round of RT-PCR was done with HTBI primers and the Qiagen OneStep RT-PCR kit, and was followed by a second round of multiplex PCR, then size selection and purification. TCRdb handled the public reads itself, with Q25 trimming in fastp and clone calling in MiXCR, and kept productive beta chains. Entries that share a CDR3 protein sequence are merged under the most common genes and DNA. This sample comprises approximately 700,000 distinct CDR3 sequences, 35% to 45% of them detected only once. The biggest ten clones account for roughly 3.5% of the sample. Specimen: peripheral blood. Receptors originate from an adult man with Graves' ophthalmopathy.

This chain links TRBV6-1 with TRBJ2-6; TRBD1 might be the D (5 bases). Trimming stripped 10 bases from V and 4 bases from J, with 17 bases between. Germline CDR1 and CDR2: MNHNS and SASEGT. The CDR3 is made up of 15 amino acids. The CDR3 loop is CAIQELTAGANVLTF. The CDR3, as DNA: TGTGCCATCCAGGAACTGACAGCCGGGGCCAACGTCCTGACTTTC.

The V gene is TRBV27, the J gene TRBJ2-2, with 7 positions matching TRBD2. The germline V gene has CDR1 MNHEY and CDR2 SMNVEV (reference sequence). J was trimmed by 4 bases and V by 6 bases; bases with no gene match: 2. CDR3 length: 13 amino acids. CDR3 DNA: TGTGCCAGCAGACTAGCGCCCACCGGGGAGCTGTTTTTT. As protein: CASRLAPTGELFF.

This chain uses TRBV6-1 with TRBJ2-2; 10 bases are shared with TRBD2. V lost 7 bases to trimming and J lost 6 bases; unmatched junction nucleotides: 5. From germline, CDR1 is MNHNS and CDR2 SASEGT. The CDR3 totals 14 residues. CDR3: CASTPTSGPGELFF. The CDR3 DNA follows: TGTGCCAGCACTCCGACTAGCGGGCCCGGGGAGCTGTTTTTT.

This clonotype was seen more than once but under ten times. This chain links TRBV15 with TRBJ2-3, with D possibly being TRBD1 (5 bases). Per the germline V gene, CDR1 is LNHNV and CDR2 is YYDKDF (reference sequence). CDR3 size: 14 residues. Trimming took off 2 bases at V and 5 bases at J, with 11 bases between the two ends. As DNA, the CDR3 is TGTGCCACCAGCAGACGTATGGGGCGAGATACGCAGTATTTT. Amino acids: CATSRRMGRDTQYF.

Here the CDR3 DNA reads TGTGCCAGCAGCCAACCATCGGCAGGGTTGTTCGAGCAGTACTTC. Translation: CASSQPSAGLFEQYF. V is TRBV11-3 and J is TRBJ2-7; TRBD1 might be the D (5 bases). V lost 5 bases to trimming and J lost 6 bases, with 20 bases between them. Germline values: CDR1 SGHNT, CDR2 YENEEA. The CDR3 totals 15 residues.

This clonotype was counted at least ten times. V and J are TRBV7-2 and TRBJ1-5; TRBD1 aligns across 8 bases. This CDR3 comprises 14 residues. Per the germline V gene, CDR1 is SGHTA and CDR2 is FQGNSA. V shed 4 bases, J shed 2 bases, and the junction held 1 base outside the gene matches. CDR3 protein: CASSSDRGNQPQHF. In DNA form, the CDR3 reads TGTGCCAGCAGCTCGGACAGGGGCAATCAGCCCCAGCATTTT.

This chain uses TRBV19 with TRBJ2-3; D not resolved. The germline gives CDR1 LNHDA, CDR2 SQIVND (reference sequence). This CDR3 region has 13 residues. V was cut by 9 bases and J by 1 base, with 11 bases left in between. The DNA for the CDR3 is TGTGCCAGCAATTTGGACGGCACAGATACGCAGTATTTT. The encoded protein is CASNLDGTDTQYF.

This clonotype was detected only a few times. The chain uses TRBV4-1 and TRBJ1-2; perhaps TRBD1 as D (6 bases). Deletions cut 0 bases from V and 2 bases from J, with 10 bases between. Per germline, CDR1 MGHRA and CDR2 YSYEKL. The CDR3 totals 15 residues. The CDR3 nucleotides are TGCGCCAGCAGCCAAGATGAGGGACACAACTATGGCTACACCTTC. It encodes CASSQDEGHNYGYTF.

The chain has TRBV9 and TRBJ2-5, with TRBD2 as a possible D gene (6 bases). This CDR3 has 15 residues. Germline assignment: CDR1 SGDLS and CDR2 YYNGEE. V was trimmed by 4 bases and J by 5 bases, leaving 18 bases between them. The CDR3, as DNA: TGTGCCAGCAGCTCAAGGACGGGGGTGAGCGAGACCCAGTACTTC. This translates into CASSSRTGVSETQYF.

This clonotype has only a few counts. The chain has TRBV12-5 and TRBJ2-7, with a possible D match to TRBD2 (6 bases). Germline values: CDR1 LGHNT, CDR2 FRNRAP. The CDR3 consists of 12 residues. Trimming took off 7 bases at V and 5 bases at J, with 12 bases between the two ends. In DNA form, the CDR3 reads TGTGCTAGTGAGGAGGGGATGAACGAGCAGTACTTC. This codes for CASEEGMNEQYF.

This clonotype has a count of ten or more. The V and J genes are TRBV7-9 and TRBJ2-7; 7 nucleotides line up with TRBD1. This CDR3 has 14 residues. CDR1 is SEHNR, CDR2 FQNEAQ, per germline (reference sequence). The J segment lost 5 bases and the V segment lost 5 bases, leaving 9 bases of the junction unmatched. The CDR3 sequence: CASSLRDSRDEQYF. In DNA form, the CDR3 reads TGTGCCAGCAGCCTCCGGGACAGCAGGGACGAGCAGTACTTC.

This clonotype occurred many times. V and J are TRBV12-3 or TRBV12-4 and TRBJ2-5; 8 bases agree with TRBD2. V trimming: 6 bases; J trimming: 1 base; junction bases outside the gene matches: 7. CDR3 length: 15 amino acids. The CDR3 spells CASSPIAGSQETQYF. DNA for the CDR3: TGTGCCAGCAGCCCAATAGCGGGGAGCCAAGAGACCCAGTACTTC.

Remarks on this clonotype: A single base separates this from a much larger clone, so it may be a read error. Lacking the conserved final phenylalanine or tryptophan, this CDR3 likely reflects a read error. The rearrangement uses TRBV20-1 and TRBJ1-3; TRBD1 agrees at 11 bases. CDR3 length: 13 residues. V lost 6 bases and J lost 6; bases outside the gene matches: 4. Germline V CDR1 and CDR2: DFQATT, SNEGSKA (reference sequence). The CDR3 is CSARTGGLNTIYV. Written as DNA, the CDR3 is TGCAGTGCGAGGACAGGGGGCCTAAACACCATATATGTT.

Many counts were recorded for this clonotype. The CDR3 DNA sequence: TGCAGTGCTAGGCGGACCATGAACACTGAAGCTTTCTTT. As protein: CSARRTMNTEAFF. The genes are TRBV20-1 and TRBJ1-1; unclear D gene. V was clipped by 3 bases and J by 0 bases, with 8 bases between them. Germline CDR1 reads DFQATT; CDR2 reads SNEGSKA (reference sequence). The CDR3 runs 13 residues.

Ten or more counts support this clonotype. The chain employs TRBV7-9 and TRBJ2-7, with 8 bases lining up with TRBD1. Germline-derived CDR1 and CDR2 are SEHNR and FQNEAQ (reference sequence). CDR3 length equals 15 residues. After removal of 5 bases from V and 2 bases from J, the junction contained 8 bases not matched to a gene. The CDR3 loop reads CASSLDGTGPYEQYF. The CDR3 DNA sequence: TGTGCCAGCAGCCTCGACGGGACAGGACCCTACGAGCAGTACTTC.

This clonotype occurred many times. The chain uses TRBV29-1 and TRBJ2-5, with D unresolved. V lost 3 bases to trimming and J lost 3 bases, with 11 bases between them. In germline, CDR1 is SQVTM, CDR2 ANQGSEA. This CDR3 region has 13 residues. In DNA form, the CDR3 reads TGCAGCGTTGAGTGGCTGACAAAAGAGACCCAGTACTTC. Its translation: CSVEWLTKETQYF.

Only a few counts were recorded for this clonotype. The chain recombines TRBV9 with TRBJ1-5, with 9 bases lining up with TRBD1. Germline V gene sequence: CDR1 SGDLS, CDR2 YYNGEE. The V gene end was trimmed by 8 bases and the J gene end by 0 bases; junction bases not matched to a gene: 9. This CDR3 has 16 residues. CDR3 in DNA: TGTGCCAGTAGCCTGGGGACAGGGATTAGCAATCAGCCCCAGCATTTT. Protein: CASSLGTGISNQPQHF.

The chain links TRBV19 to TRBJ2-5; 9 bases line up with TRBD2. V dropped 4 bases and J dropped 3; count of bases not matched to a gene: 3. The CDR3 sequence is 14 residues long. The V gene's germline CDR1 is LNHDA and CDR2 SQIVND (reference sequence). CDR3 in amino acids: CASSSGGAEETQYF. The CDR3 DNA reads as TGTGCCAGTAGTAGCGGGGGGGCTGAAGAGACCCAGTACTTC.

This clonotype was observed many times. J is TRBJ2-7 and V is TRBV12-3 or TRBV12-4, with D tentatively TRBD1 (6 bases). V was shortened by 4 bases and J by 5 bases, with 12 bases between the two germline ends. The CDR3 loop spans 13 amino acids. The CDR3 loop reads CASSSWTANEQYF. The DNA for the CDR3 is TGTGCCAGCAGTTCCTGGACAGCAAACGAGCAGTACTTC.

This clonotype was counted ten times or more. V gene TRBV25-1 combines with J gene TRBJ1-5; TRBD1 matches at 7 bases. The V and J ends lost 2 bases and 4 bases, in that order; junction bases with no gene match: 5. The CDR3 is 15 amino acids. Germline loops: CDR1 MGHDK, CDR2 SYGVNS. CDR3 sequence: CASSEGWDRNQPQHF. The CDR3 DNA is TGTGCCAGCAGTGAAGGTTGGGACAGAAATCAGCCCCAGCATTTT.

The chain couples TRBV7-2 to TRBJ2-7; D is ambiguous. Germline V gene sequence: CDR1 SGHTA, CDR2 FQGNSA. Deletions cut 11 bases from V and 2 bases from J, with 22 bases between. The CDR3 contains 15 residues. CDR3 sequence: CAWSAAQRIAYEQYF. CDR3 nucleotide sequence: TGTGCCTGGAGTGCAGCACAGAGGATCGCCTACGAGCAGTACTTC.

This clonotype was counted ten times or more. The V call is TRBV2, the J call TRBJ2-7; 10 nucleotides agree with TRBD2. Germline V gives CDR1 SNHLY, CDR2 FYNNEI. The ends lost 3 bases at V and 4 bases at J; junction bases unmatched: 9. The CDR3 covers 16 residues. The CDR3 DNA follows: TGTGCCAGCAGTGATGTAAAGCGGGAGGGCGTTTACGAGCAGTACTTC. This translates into CASSDVKREGVYEQYF.

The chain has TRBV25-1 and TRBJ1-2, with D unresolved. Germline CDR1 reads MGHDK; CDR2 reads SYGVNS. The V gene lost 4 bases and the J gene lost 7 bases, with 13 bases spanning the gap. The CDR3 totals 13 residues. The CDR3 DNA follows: TGTGCCAGCAGTGCTCCATCTCCTGGTGGCTACACCTTC. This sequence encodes CASSAPSPGGYTF.

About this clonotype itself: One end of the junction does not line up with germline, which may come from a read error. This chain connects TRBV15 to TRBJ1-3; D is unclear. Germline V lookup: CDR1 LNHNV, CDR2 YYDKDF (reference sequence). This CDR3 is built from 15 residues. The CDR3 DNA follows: TGTGTCACCGGCAGAGATTCGGTCTCTGGAAACACCATATATTTT. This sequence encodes CVTGRDSVSGNTIYF.

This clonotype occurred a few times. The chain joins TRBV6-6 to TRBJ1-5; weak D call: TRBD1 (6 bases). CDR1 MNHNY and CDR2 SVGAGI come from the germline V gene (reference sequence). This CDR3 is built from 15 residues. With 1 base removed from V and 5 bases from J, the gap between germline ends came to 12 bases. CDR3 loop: CASSYLGGRDQPQHF. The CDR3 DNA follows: TGTGCCAGCAGTTACTTGGGGGGGCGCGATCAGCCCCAGCATTTT.

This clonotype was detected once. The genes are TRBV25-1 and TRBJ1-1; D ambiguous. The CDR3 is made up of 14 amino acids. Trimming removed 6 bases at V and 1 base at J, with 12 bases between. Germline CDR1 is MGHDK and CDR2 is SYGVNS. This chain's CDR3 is CASRKWLTNTEAFF. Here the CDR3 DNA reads TGTGCCAGCAGAAAATGGCTGACGAACACTGAAGCTTTCTTT.

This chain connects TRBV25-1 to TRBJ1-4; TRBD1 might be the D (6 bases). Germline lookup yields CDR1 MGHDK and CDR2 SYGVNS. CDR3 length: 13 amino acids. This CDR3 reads CASPGATNEKLFF. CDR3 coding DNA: TGTGCTAGCCCGGGGGCGACTAATGAAAAACTGTTTTTT.